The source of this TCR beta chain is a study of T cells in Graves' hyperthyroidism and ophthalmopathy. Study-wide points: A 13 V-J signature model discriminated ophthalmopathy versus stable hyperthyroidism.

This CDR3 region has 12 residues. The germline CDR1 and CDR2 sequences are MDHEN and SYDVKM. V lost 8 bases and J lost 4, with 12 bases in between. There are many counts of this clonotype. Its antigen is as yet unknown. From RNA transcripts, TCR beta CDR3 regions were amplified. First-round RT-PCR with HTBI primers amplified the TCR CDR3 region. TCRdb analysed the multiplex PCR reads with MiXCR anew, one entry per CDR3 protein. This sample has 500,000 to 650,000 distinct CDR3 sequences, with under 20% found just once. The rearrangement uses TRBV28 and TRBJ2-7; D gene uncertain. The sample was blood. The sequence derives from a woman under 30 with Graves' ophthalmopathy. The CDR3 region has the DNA TGTGCCAGCGCGACCGACGGATACGAGCAGTACTTC. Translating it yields CASATDGYEQYF. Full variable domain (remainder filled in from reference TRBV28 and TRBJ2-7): DVKVTQSSRYLVKRTGEKVFLECVQDMDHENMFWYRQDPGLGLRLIYFSYDVKMKEKGDIPEGYSVSREKKERFSLILESASTNQTSMYLCASATDGYEQYFGPGTRLTVT.